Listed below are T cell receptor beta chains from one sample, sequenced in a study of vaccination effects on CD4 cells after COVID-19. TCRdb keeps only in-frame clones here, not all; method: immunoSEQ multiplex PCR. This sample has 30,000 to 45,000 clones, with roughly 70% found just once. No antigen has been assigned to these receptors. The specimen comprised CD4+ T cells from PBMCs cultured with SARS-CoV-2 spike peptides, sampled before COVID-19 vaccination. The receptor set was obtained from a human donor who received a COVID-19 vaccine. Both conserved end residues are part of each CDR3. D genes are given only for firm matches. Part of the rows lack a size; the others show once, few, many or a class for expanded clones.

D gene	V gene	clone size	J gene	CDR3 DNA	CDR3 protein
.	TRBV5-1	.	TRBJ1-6	TGCGCCAGCGCGGTGGGGCCCCGGGCGATTAATTCACCCCTCCACTTT	CASAVGPRAINSPLHF
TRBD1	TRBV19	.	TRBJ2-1	TGTGCCAGTAGCCTAGGACAGGGAAACTACAATGAGCAGTTCTTC	CASSLGQGNYNEQFF
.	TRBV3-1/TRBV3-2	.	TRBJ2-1	TGTGCCAGCAGCCTGGCCGGGAGAGGGCAGTTCTTC	CASSLAGRGQFF
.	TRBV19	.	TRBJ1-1	TGTGCCAGTAGGATTAATGACCGGGGTGCAGCTTTCTTT	CASRINDRGAAFF
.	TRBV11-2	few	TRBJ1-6	TGTGCCAGCAGCTTAGATCCGGGGGGGAATTCACCCCTCCACTTT	CASSLDPGGNSPLHF
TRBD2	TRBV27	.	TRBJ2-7	TGTGCCAGCTTTCCCTTGACAGGAGCCGGGACTAGCGGGAGGGCCTCCTACGAGCAGTACTTC	CASFPLTGAGTSGRASYEQYF
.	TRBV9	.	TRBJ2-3	TGTGCCAGCAGCGTGCGAGCGGTTAGCACAGATACGCAGTATTTT	CASSVRAVSTDTQYF
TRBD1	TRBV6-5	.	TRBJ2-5	TGTGCCAGCAGTTCAACAGGGGGCCGACAAGAGACCCAGTACTTC	CASSSTGGRQETQYF
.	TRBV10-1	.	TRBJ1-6	TGCGCCAGCAGTCGGGAGGGTGGGACCTATAATTCACCCCTCCACTTT	CASSREGGTYNSPLHF
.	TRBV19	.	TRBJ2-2	TGTGCCAGTAGGCGGACTGTTGTCACCGGGGAGCTGTTTTTT	CASRRTVVTGELFF
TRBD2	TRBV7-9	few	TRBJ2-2	TGTGCCAGCAGCTTCCAACTAGCGGCGAACACCGGGGAGCTGTTTTTT	CASSFQLAANTGELFF
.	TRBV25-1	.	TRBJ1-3	TGTGCCAGCAGTGTAACAGGTACCTCTGGAAACACCATATATTTT	CASSVTGTSGNTIYF
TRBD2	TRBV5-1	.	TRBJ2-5	TGCGCCAGCAGCTTGGAAGCTAGCGGGGAGACCCAGTACTTC	CASSLEASGETQYF
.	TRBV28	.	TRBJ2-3	TGTGCCAGCAGTTTATCCCGAATGAGTACGCAGTATTTT	CASSLSRMSTQYF
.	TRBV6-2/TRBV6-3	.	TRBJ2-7	TGTGCCAGCAGTGGGACCAGGGCCGAGCAGTACTTC	CASSGTRAEQYF
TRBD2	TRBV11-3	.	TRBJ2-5	TGTGCCAGCAGCTTTAGCACTAGCGGGATTAGGGACCAGTACTTC	CASSFSTSGIRDQYF
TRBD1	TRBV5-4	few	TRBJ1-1	TGTGCCAGCAGCTTCGACAGGGGGTGGAAGACTGAAGCTTTCTTT	CASSFDRGWKTEAFF
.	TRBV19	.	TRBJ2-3	TGTGCCAGTAGTATAGTTCTATCGAGAGGGAGACGGACAGATACGCAGTATTTT	CASSIVLSRGRRTDTQYF
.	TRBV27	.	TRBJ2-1	TGTGCCAGCAGGGGGGTGCGCTCCTACAATGAGCAGTTCTTC	CASRGVRSYNEQFF
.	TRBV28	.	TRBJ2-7	TGTGCCAGCAGTTGGGATCGACCATCCTACGAGCAGTACTTC	CASSWDRPSYEQYF
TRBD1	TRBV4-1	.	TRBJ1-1	TGCGCCAGCAGCCAACCTAGAGGGGGCCACACTGAAGCTTTCTTT	CASSQPRGGHTEAFF
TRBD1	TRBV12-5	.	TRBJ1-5	TGTGCTAGTGGTTTGGTAATAGTTGGACAGGGAAATCAGCCCCAGCATTTT	CASGLVIVGQGNQPQHF
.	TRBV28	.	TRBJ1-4	TGTGCCAGCAGTGCGCCGGCTAGGGGGGAAAAACTGTTTTTT	CASSAPARGEKLFF
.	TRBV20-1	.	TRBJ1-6	TGCAGTGCTAGTGCCAGTCCGCTCGGTTCACCCCTCCACTTT	CSASASPLGSPLHF
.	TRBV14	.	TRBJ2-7	TGTGCCAGCAGCCAAGGGTTCAAATGGGGACAGCGGGAGTGGCCCCCCGGCCGCTACTACGAGCAGTACTTC	CASSQGFKWGQREWPPGRYYEQYF